This TCR beta chain is from a study of cytomegalovirus exposure and HLA in healthy donors. Libraries were prepared by immunoSEQ multiplex PCR; TCRdb keeps only in-frame clonotypes and omits some of them. The table has a few hundred thousand clones, roughly 90% seen once. CDR3 length equals 15 residues. From germline, CDR1 is MGHRA and CDR2 YSYEKL. Trimming pared 0 bases from V and 2 bases from J, leaving 10 bases between. The V call is TRBV4-1, the J call TRBJ1-2; the D gene is possibly TRBD1 (6 bases). The source is a woman under 30 in good health and CMV-seronegative. Sequencing was carried out using PBMCs. The CDR3 protein is CASSQDRGRNYGYTF. As DNA, the CDR3 is TGCGCCAGCAGCCAAGACAGGGGTCGGAACTATGGCTACACCTTC.